This T cell receptor beta chain was found in a study of OX40 agonist ivuxolimab in advanced cancers. Study details: An agonistic human IgG2 monoclonal antibody against OX40 (CD134) was given.

Sequenced by immunoSEQ multiplex PCR; TCRdb stores in-frame clones only, minus some. The top ten clones hold 10% to 15% of a sample with some 19,000 clones, roughly 70% of them seen once. The study's findings and limits: Clonal expansion from baseline to week 6 occurred in both CD4+ and CD8+ T cells. Low normalized T-cell clonal expansion was additionally recorded for some nonresponders. Partial responders dosed at 0.1-3.0 mg/kg displayed clonal expansion ranking among the lowest.

This clone has a handful of counts. Antigen: not known. This CDR3 contains 12 residues. Germline lookup yields CDR1 SGHKS and CDR2 YYEKEE (reference sequence). Deletions cut 0 bases from V and 6 bases from J, with 7 bases between. The sequencing used CD4+ or CD8+ T cells sorted from blood, collected in a trial of the OX40 agonist ivuxolimab. This receptor was taken from an adult with an advanced solid tumor such as melanoma, head and neck, liver or kidney cancer. The rearrangement links TRBV5-5 to TRBJ2-7, with D unclear. In nucleotides, the CDR3 is TGTGCCAGCAGCTTGGAGACCACCGAGCAGTACTTC. Protein: CASSLETTEQYF. Combining the CDR3 with reference TRBV5-5 and TRBJ2-7 gives the whole variable domain DAGVTQSPTHLIKTRGQQVTLRCSPISGHKSVSWYQQVLGQGPQFIFQYYEKEERGRGNFPDRFSARQFPNYSSELNVNALLLGDSALYLCASSLETTEQYFGPGTRLTVT.